A selection of T cell receptor beta chains follows, all from one sample in a study of CD8+ T cells in alopecia areata. Sequencing used immunoSEQ multiplex PCR; TCRdb keeps in-frame clones, though not all of them. This sample has fewer than 200,000 clones, with roughly 64% found just once. This specimen was CD8+ T cells sorted from blood, taken at week 24, from a patient treated with tofacitinib. Source of these receptors: a human donor with alopecia areata. Each CDR3 is given with its conserved first and last residue. A D gene is named only where the DNA matches it firmly. Some rows mark clone size as missing; the rest say once, few, many or name a class of expanded clone.

J,V,D,size,DNA,CDR3
TRBJ2-1,TRBV27,TRBD2,few,TGTGCCAGCAGTTTATTACGGACTAGCGGGGGTGGTAATGAGCAGTTCTTC,CASSLLRTSGGGNEQFF
TRBJ1-6,TRBV5-6,-,-,TGTGCCAGCAGCCCCGGGATTACTCTTTCACCCCTCCACTTT,CASSPGITLSPLHF
TRBJ2-7,TRBV29-1,-,-,TGCAGCGTCGTAAGAGGAGAGACCTACGAGCAGTACTTC,CSVVRGETYEQYF
TRBJ2-1,TRBV5-6,-,-,TGTGCCAGCAGCTGGGGGCGGAATGAGCAGTTCTTC,CASSWGRNEQFF
TRBJ2-2,TRBV15,TRBD1,-,TGTGCCACCAGCGGAGGTCCGAGGCGGGACAGGGACCCTCCTAACACCGGGGAGCTGTTTTTT,CATSGGPRRDRDPPNTGELFF
TRBJ2-5,TRBV19,TRBD2,once,TGTGCCAGTAAGGAGCGGGGGGCCATGGAGACCCAGTACTTC,CASKERGAMETQYF
TRBJ2-1,TRBV10-3,-,-,TGTGCCATCAGTGAGCCATTATCTATACACGGTGAGCAGTTCTTC,CAISEPLSIHGEQFF
TRBJ2-3,TRBV27,TRBD1,-,TGTGCCAGCAGGACAGGGGGCGGCATAGATACGCAGTATTTT,CASRTGGGIDTQYF
TRBJ1-4,TRBV27,TRBD1,-,TGTGCCAGCAGTTCCCATCTAACAGGGGGCGCATTCGAAAAACTGTTTTTT,CASSSHLTGGAFEKLFF
TRBJ2-4,TRBV5-6,-,-,TGTGCCAGCAGCTTATCCGGAAACATTCAGTACTTC,CASSLSGNIQYF
TRBJ2-1,TRBV23-1,-,few,TGCGCCAGCACCTCGGAGGAATTGTCGCTCAATGAGCAGTTCTTC,CASTSEELSLNEQFF
TRBJ1-5,TRBV6-6,-,-,TGTGCCAGCAGTCCATTAACAGGATTCAATCAGCCCCAGCATTTT,CASSPLTGFNQPQHF
TRBJ2-7,TRBV5-1,TRBD2,few,TGCGCCAGCAGCCCCCCAGGGAGGGAAAGCTCCTACGAGCAGTACTTC,CASSPPGRESSYEQYF
TRBJ1-1,TRBV19,-,few,TGTGCCACCTCAATCGGGACGTACACTGAAGCTTTCTTT,CATSIGTYTEAFF
TRBJ2-3,TRBV13,TRBD1,-,TGTGCCAGCAGCTCCCGGACAGGGGGGATGGCAGATACGCAGTATTTT,CASSSRTGGMADTQYF
TRBJ1-2,TRBV7-9,-,-,TGTGCCAGCAGCCCCCACCCCGACGCCTCCTTC,CASSPHPDASF
TRBJ2-3,TRBV11-2,TRBD1,large,TGTGCCAGCAGCCTAGGACAGGGGGATCTGGATACGCAGTATTTT,CASSLGQGDLDTQYF
TRBJ2-7,TRBV6-5,-,-,TGTGCCAGCAGAACTGGACAGGAGCAGTACTTC,CASRTGQEQYF
TRBJ1-5,TRBV13,-,-,TGTGCCAGCAGCTTAGGAAGGGGCCGCCAGCCCCAGCATTTT,CASSLGRGRQPQHF
TRBJ2-3,TRBV7-3,-,-,TGTGCCAGCAGCTTTTCAATAACAGATACGCAGTATTTT,CASSFSITDTQYF
TRBJ2-2,TRBV29-1,TRBD1,-,TGCAGCGTTGAAGAGGAGGGACAGGTGAACACCGGGGAGCTGTTTTTT,CSVEEEGQVNTGELFF
TRBJ2-7,TRBV30,-,few,TGTGCCTGGGGGCGGCGGGCCGACCATTCACATTACGAGCAGTACTTC,CAWGRRADHSHYEQYF
TRBJ1-2,TRBV7-9,-,few,TGTGCCACATCACGAGGGCCCAACTATGGCTACACCTTC,CATSRGPNYGYTF
TRBJ2-7,TRBV4-1,TRBD1,-,TGCGCCAGCAGCCGAAAGCGGGACAGGGTCTACGAGCAGTACTTC,CASSRKRDRVYEQYF
TRBJ1-5,TRBV27,-,-,TGTGCCAGCAGTCCTCGGGTTAGGGGTCAGCCCCAGCATTTT,CASSPRVRGQPQHF
TRBJ2-1,TRBV2,TRBD1,-,TGTGCCGCAGGGACAGGGGGCAATGAGCAGTTCTTC,CAAGTGGNEQFF
TRBJ1-2,TRBV27,TRBD1,-,TGTGCCAGCAGTCCAAAACAGGGGAACTATGGCTACACCTTC,CASSPKQGNYGYTF
TRBJ1-3,TRBV10-3,-,few,TGTGCCATCAGCGCCTCCGGGACACTCACCGGAAACACCATATATTTT,CAISASGTLTGNTIYF
TRBJ2-1,TRBV7-9,TRBD2,few,TGTGCCAGCAGCCCCTGGGGGGGGGTTGAGGATGAGCAGTTCTTC,CASSPWGGVEDEQFF
TRBJ1-1,TRBV5-1,TRBD1,-,TGCGCCAGCAGCTTGGGACAGGGGGCGTTAAAAATGAACACTGAAGCTTTCTTT,CASSLGQGALKMNTEAFF
TRBJ2-4,TRBV5-1,-,-,TGCGCCAGCAGCTCCGCAGGGTGGCGAAACATTCAGTACTTC,CASSSAGWRNIQYF
TRBJ1-1,TRBV12-5,-,-,TGTGCTAGTGCCTCCCCCCAGGGATTGAACACTGAAGCTTTCTTT,CASASPQGLNTEAFF
TRBJ2-1,TRBV30,TRBD2,-,TGTGCCTGGAGTATTCTAGCGGGGGGTTACAATGAGCAGTTCTTC,CAWSILAGGYNEQFF
TRBJ1-2,TRBV7-8,-,-,TGTGCCAGCAGCTCTTCCGGGGGGGACGGGAATGGCTACACCTTC,CASSSSGGDGNGYTF
TRBJ1-2,TRBV12-5,-,-,TGTGCTAGTGGTCCCAGAACTAACTATGGCTACACCTTC,CASGPRTNYGYTF
TRBJ1-5,TRBV6-1,-,few,TGTGCCAGCAGTGAATCGAACGGGAAGGGATCCAGCAATCAGCCCCAGCATTTT,CASSESNGKGSSNQPQHF
TRBJ2-1,TRBV7-9,-,-,TGTGCCAGCAGCCTTGGGAGTCAAGACGGTTTCTTC,CASSLGSQDGFF
TRBJ2-6,TRBV19,-,-,TGTGCCAGTGGTGAGGCCAGGACTCACTCTGGGGCCAACGTCCTGACTTTC,CASGEARTHSGANVLTF
TRBJ1-1,TRBV9,TRBD1,-,TGTGCCAGCGGACAGGGTGGAGAAGCTTTCTTT,CASGQGGEAFF
TRBJ1-1,TRBV18,-,-,TGTGCCAGCTCACTCGGAGCGGCCATGAACACTGAAGCTTTCTTT,CASSLGAAMNTEAFF
TRBJ2-2,TRBV5-6,-,-,TGTGCCAGCAGCTTGCATCCCGGGGAGCTGTTTTTT,CASSLHPGELFF
TRBJ2-7,TRBV6-5,-,-,TGTGCCAGCAGTGGGGGCGTCACCTACGAGCAGTACTTC,CASSGGVTYEQYF
TRBJ2-4,TRBV15,-,-,TGTGCCACCAGCAGAGTGGACCAGCCCCGAGACATTCAGTACTTC,CATSRVDQPRDIQYF
TRBJ1-5,TRBV27,-,-,TGTGCCAGCAGTATCGGGGGGTCCAATCAGCCCCAGCATTTT,CASSIGGSNQPQHF